Below, one T cell receptor beta chain is given with its context. Its antigen is as yet unknown. These data originate in a study of T cell responses to AZD1222 COVID-19 vaccine. Whole-study findings and limits: Nearly half of spike-specific TCRs reportedly target variant regions that are unmutated in the B.1.351 and B.1.1.7 variants. In all cases, repertoires were sampled only after the peak T cell response. Researchers report vaccine-associated CD4 TCRs spanning spike, with dominance at 160-218 and 743-854. Clonal diversity was possibly underestimated, and white British individuals and females predominated among donors.

This CDR3 is built from 15 residues. The V and J ends lost 8 bases and 7 bases, in that order; junction bases with no gene match: 12. Germline CDR1 is MDHEN and CDR2 is SYDVKM. Measured with immunoSEQ multiplex PCR; TCRdb has only the in-frame clones, and not every one. The profile covers tens of thousands of clones, with 65% to 90% appearing a single time and 10% taken by the ten largest. Sequencing used peripheral blood, obtained on day 0 of AZD1222 vaccination. V gene TRBV28 combines with J gene TRBJ2-7, with TRBD1 identical over 12 bases. The TCR sequence derives from an adult in good health. The CDR3 spells CASLSPGQGAREQYF. The DNA of the CDR3 is TGTGCCAGCCTTTCACCGGGACAGGGGGCAAGGGAGCAGTACTTC.